A single sample gave rise to the 4 T cell receptor beta chains below, sequenced in a study of blood T cells in healthy people across ages. It was with a sample-barcoded 5' primer and a J-beta primer mix that a second PCR of about 7 to 12 cycles was run. In TCRdb, the 5' RACE reads were re-called with MiXCR into one record per CDR3 protein. The sample lists 1.5 million to 2 million distinct CDR3 sequences; about 50% were seen once. Sequencing was done on a sample of blood. These receptors all stem from a woman in her thirties or forties in good health.

This chain links TRBV6-1 with TRBJ1-5, with TRBD1 matching over 7 bases. There are 16 residues in the CDR3. Trimming took 3 bases from V and 7 from J; bases not matched to a gene: 12. Germline assignment: CDR1 MNHNS and CDR2 SASEGT. The CDR3 sequence: CASSDWGGGQRQPQHF. The CDR3 DNA follows: TGTGCCAGCAGTGATTGGGGTGGGGGACAGCGCCAGCCCCAGCATTTT.

V usage is TRBV6-5 and J usage is TRBJ1-5; D perhaps matches TRBD1 (5 bases). V shed 5 bases and J shed 5 bases, with 16 bases lying between them. Germline V gives CDR1 MNHEY, CDR2 SVGAGI. The CDR3 covers 15 residues. CDR3 nucleotides: TGTGCCAGCAGTCCCCTTGGGGGGACGTATCAGCCCCAGCATTTT. Its protein product is CASSPLGGTYQPQHF.

The CDR3 here is CASLRGPRTRRTQYF. CDR3 bases: TGTGCCAGCCTGAGGGGGCCTAGGACTAGGCGGACCCAGTACTTC. V gene TRBV6-2 or TRBV6-3 combines with J gene TRBJ2-7, with D possibly being TRBD1 or TRBD2 (7 bases each). The J call is uncertain, as TRBJ2-5 better fits the DNA end. The CDR3 runs 15 residues. Germline-derived CDR1 and CDR2 are MNHEY and SVGEGT.

CDR3 sequence reads: CSARDGTGRSSGYTF. The CDR3 region has the DNA TGCAGTGCTAGAGATGGGACAGGGCGGTCTTCTGGCTACACCTTC. This sequence joins TRBV20-1 and TRBJ1-2, with 9 bases matching TRBD1. CDR3 size: 15 residues. With V trimmed by 0 bases and J by 7 bases, 9 bases remained unmatched. Germline-derived CDR1 and CDR2 are DFQATT and SNEGSKA (reference sequence).